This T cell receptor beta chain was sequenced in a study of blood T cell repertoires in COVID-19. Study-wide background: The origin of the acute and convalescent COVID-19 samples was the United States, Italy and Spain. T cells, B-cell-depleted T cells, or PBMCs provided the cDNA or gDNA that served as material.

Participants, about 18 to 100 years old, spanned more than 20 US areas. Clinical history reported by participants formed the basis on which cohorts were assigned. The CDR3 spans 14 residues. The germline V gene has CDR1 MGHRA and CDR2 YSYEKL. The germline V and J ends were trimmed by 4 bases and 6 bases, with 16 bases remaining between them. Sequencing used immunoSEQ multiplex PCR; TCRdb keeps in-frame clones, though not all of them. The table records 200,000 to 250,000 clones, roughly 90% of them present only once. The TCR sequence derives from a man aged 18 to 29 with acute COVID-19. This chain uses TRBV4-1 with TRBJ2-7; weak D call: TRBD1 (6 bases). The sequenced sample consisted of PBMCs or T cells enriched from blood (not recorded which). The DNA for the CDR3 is TGCGCCAGCAGCCCGGGGCAGGGGTCGGTCGAGCAGTACTTC. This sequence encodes CASSPGQGSVEQYF.